This TCR beta chain originates from a study of human T cells and chemical hapten exposure. Study results and caveats: Sensitizing to DPC left TCRs with a frequency above 1 in 1000 unaltered.

Regarding time point: healthy volunteer bleed at 6 weeks. The template was total RNA from unfractionated whole blood. This clonotype came up a few times. Its antigen remains unidentified. Original data processing: Individual samples carried between about 23,224 and 750,000 TCRs, with 85,000 to 100,000 as the median. TCRdb analysed the RACE reads with MiXCR anew, one entry per CDR3 protein. The V and J calls reflect TCRdb's pipeline rather than the authors' work. The sample lists 60,000 to 90,000 distinct CDR3 sequences, 7% to 9.5% occurring once. Germline loops: CDR1 SNHLY, CDR2 FYNNEI. This CDR3 comprises 17 residues. V lost 6 bases and J lost 7, with 25 bases in between.

The TCR was taken from a female donor in good health. Some clones in this sample may be carry-over from other donors' samples. The V and J genes are TRBV2 and TRBJ2-1; possible D gene TRBD2, 5 bases. Material for sequencing was whole blood. The CDR3 DNA sequence: TGTGCCAGCAGCCGGACTCAAATAAACCACAACCCGAATGAGCAGTTCTTC. This encodes CASSRTQINHNPNEQFF.